This T cell receptor (beta chain) is drawn from a study of OX40 agonist ivuxolimab in advanced cancers. Study context: Dose-escalation patients were diagnosed with hepatocellular carcinoma, melanoma, renal cell cancer or head and neck cancer. Notes on the study in general: At doses 0.1 to 3.0 mg/kg, CD4+ and CD8+ clones expanded. Determination of antigen specificity was not performed for the expanded peripheral T cells.

With baseline, cycle 4 day 1, and cycle 7 day 1 as timepoints, blood was sampled. Germline CDR1 is MNHEY and CDR2 is SMNVEV (reference sequence). This CDR3 is 16 amino acids long. Trimming stripped 3 bases from V and 5 bases from J, with 19 bases between. Clones were read by immunoSEQ multiplex PCR, and TCRdb kept only the in-frame ones, dropping some. The data hold 50,000 to 75,000 clones, with 87% observed a single time. A note on this clone: No antigen is known for it.

This material consisted of CD4+ or CD8+ T cells sorted from blood, taken in a trial of the OX40 agonist ivuxolimab. The rearrangement joins TRBV27 to TRBJ1-2; D remains unclear. This TCR was sampled from an adult with an advanced solid tumor such as melanoma, head and neck, liver or kidney cancer. The CDR3 protein is CASSFLSEGLSYGYTF. DNA of the CDR3: TGTGCCAGCAGTTTTTTATCGGAAGGGCTTTCATATGGCTACACCTTC.